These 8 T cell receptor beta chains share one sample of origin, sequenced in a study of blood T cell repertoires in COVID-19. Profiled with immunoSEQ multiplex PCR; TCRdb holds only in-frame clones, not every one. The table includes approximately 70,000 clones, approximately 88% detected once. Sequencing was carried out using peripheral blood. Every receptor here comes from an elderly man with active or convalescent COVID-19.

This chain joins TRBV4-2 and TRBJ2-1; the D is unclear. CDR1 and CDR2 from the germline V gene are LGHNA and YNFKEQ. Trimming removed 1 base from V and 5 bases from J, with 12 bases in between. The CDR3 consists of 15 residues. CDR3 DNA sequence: TGTGCCAGCAGCCAAGGCAATTTTCGGGACAATGAGCAGTTCTTC. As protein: CASSQGNFRDNEQFF.

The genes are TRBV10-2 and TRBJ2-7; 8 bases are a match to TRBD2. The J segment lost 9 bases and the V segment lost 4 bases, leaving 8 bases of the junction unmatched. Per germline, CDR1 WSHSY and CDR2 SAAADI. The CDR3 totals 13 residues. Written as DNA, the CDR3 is TGCGCCAGCAGTGTCAACGGGAGGGCCGCGCAGTACTTC. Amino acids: CASSVNGRAAQYF.

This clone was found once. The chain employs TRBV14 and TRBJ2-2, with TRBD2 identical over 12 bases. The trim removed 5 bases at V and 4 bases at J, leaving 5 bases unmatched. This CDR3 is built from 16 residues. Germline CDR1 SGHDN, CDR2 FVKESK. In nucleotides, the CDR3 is TGTGCCAGCAGCGGACTAGCGGGGCTGGGCACCGGGGAGCTGTTTTTT. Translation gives CASSGLAGLGTGELFF.

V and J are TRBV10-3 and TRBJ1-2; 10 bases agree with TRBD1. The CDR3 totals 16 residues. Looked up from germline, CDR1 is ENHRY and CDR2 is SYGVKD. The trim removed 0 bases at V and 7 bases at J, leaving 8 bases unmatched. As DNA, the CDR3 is TGTGCCATCAGTGAGTCGAGACAGGGGGCTTCCCTTGGCTACACCTTC. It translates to CAISESRQGASLGYTF.

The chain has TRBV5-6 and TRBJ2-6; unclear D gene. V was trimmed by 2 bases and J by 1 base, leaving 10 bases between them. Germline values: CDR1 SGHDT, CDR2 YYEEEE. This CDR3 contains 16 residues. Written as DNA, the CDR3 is TGTGCCAGCAGCTTTTCTTTTTATTCTGGGGCCAACGTCCTGACTTTC. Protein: CASSFSFYSGANVLTF.

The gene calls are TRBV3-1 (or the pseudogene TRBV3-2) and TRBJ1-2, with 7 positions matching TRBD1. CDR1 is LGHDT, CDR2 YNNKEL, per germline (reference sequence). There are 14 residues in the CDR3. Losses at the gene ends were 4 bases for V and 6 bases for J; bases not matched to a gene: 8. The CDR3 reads CASSRKQGLDGYTF. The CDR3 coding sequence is TGTGCCAGCAGCCGGAAACAGGGGCTCGATGGCTACACCTTC.

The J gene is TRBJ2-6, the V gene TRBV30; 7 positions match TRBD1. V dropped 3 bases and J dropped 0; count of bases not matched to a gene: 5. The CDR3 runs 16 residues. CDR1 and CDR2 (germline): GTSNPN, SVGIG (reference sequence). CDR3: CAWRGQINSGANVLTF. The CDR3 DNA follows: TGTGCCTGGAGGGGACAGATCAACTCTGGGGCCAACGTCCTGACTTTC.

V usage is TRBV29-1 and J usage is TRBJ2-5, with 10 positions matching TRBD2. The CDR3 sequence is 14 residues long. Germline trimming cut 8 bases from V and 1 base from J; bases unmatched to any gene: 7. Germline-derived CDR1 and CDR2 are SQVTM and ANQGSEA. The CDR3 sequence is CSLKSGRAQETQYF. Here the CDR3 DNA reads TGCAGCCTAAAAAGCGGGAGGGCCCAAGAGACCCAGTACTTC.